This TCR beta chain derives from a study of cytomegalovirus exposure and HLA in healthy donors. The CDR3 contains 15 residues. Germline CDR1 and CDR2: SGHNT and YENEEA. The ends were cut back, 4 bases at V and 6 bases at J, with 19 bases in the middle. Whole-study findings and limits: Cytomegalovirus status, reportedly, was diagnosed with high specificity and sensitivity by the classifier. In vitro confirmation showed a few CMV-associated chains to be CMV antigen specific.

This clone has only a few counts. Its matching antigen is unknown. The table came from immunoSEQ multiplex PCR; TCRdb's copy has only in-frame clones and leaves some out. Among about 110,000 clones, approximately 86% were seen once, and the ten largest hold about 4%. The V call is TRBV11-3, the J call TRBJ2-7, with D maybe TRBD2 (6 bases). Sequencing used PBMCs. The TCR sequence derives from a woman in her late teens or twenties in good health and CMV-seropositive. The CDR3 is CASSSLLAGTLEQYF. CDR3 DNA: TGTGCCAGCAGCTCCCTTCTGGCAGGGACTCTCGAGCAGTACTTC.